This T cell receptor beta chain appears in the sequencing data of a study of graft-versus-host responses after intestinal transplantation. The wider study: Uniformly, recipients were administered anti-thymocyte globulin induction with subsequent tacrolimus and steroids for around three years.

CDR1 and CDR2 from the germline V gene are SGHTA and FQGNSA. This CDR3 contains 14 residues. V trimming: 6 bases; J trimming: 14 bases; junction bases outside the gene matches: 15. TCRdb's table, derived via immunoSEQ multiplex PCR, lists solely in-frame clones and lacks some. The sample holds fewer than 85,000 clones, 75% to 90% seen once. Findings and limits, study-wide: Declining HvG levels early post-transplant were linked to peak circulating GvH clone levels. The presence of high graft-versus-host to host-versus-graft clonal ratios in allografts characterized patients with graft-donor T cell macrochimerism.

Turning to this clone: Its antigen is not known.

The chain carries TRBV7-2 and TRBJ2-3; TRBD2 matches at 9 bases. The sequence was collected from a human donor who was the organ donor for an intestinal transplant. The sequences come from unstimulated CD4+ T cells sorted from spleen or lymph node cells, collected before transplant. The CDR3 nucleotides read TGTGCCAGCAGTCCATTTGAGCGGGGGGCCGGCGGGTATTTT. Translation gives CASSPFERGAGGYF.